This passage covers 19 T cell receptor beta chains from one sample sequenced in a study of regulatory T cells in long-lasting Graves disease. Sample time point: newly diagnosed GD, antithyroid drugs for less than 3 months. PBMC RNA was the source of the TCR library. With iRepertoire HTBI primers and Arm-PCR of CDR3 regions, TCR beta libraries were built. TCRdb ran MiXCR on the multiplex PCR reads and lists one entry per CDR3 protein. The repertoire consists of hundreds of thousands of distinct CDR3 sequences, with roughly 15% occurring once and the leading ten covering 20% to 25%. The data also belong to a second study, concerning T cells in Graves' hyperthyroidism and ophthalmopathy.

Sample: peripheral blood mononuclear cells (PBMCs), taken at new diagnosis, from a patient treated with antithyroid drugs. The receptors were sampled from a woman aged 40-60 years with Graves disease.

This clonotype was detected only a few times. A junction end diverges from the germline sequence, so it may reflect a read error. This chain joins TRBV12-3 or TRBV12-4 and TRBJ2-1; 7 nucleotides agree with TRBD1. CDR3 length: 15 amino acids. This CDR3 reads CASSLETGPSYEQFF. CDR3 nucleotide sequence: TGTGCCAGCAGCTTAGAGACAGGGCCCTCCTACGAGCAGTTCTTC.

This clonotype was observed a handful of times. This chain links TRBV20-1 with TRBJ2-1; 10 positions match TRBD2. The CDR3 is 15 amino acids. In germline, CDR1 is DFQATT, CDR2 SNEGSKA (reference sequence). Trimming at V came to 1 base and at J to 6 bases, leaving 6 bases not matched to a gene. CDR3 nucleotides: TGCAGTGCTAGAGGATCACTAGCGGGGCCCAATGAGCAGTTCTTC. Protein sequence: CSARGSLAGPNEQFF.

In this sample, this clonotype turned up many times. This chain joins TRBV12-3 or TRBV12-4 and TRBJ1-6, with D tentatively TRBD1 (5 bases). This CDR3 is built from 14 residues. Trimming shortened V by 7 bases and J by 8 bases, and 15 bases separated the two germline ends. The CDR3 nucleotides are TGTGCCAGCAACCCCGGGACGGCAGATTCACCCCTCCACTTT. Its translation: CASNPGTADSPLHF.

The sample holds a few counts of this clonotype. The V call is TRBV7-9, the J call TRBJ2-7, with unresolved D. The CDR3 is 14 residues long. The V end was cut by 0 bases, the J end by 5 bases, with 11 bases between. Germline CDR1 SEHNR, CDR2 FQNEAQ (reference sequence). In DNA, the CDR3 is TGTGCCAGCAGCTTAGCAAAAGGCCCCCACGAGCAGTACTTC. It specifies CASSLAKGPHEQYF.

This clonotype appeared many times. The V gene is TRBV20-1, the J gene TRBJ1-1; no definite D call. The germline CDR1 and CDR2 sequences are DFQATT and SNEGSKA (reference sequence). The CDR3 is 15 amino acids. Trimming removed 0 bases from V and 3 bases from J, with 14 bases in between. CDR3 nucleotides: TGCAGTGCTAGAGATCGAGGCCGTAGGGACACTGAAGCTTTCTTT. Translation gives CSARDRGRRDTEAFF.

This clonotype was picked up many times. The gene calls are TRBV7-3 and TRBJ2-2, with TRBD2 matching over 11 bases. CDR1 is SGHTA and CDR2 is FQGTGA in the germline V gene. The junction had 6 bases not matched to a gene; V was cut back by 5 bases and J by 4 bases. The CDR3 totals 16 residues. CDR3 coding DNA: TGTGCCAGCAGCCTGGGACTAGCGGATACCACCGGGGAGCTGTTTTTT. This gives the protein CASSLGLADTTGELFF.

At least ten counts were recorded for this clonotype. The rearrangement joins TRBV5-1 to TRBJ1-2; weak D call: TRBD1 (5 bases). Germline CDR1 and CDR2: SGHRS and YFSETQ. This CDR3 is built from 15 residues. The V gene lost 0 bases and the J gene lost 6 bases, with 15 bases spanning the gap. CDR3 loop: CASSLVPGGDDGYTF. The CDR3 coding sequence is TGCGCCAGCAGCTTGGTTCCGGGGGGAGACGATGGCTACACCTTC.

This clonotype was seen at least ten times. The CDR3 DNA follows: TGTGCCAGCAGCCTCGGACAGTCTAGCAATCAGCCCCAGCATTTT. This gives the protein CASSLGQSSNQPQHF. The chain couples TRBV6-1 to TRBJ1-5, with a tentative D call TRBD1 (6 bases). CDR3 length equals 15 residues. The V gene lost 6 bases and the J gene lost 0 bases, with 12 bases spanning the gap. CDR1 and CDR2 from the germline V gene are MNHNS and SASEGT.

This clonotype showed up many times. The chain is built from TRBV29-1 and TRBJ1-4; 7 bases match TRBD1. Germline V gene lookup returns CDR1 SQVTM and CDR2 ANQGSEA. V gave up 6 bases and J gave up 7 bases; unmatched junction bases: 5. This CDR3 is built from 12 residues. CDR3: CSVGQAGEKLFF. The DNA of the CDR3 is TGCAGCGTCGGACAGGCGGGTGAAAAACTGTTTTTT. The variable domain in full, with the rest retrieved from reference TRBV29-1 and TRBJ1-4, is SAVISQKPSRDICQRGTSLTIQCQVDSQVTMMFWYRQQPGQSLTLIATANQGSEATYESGFVIDKFPISRPNLTFSTLTVSNMSPEDSSIYLCSVGQAGEKLFFGSGTQLSVL.

CDR3: CATSDYGGWNEQFF. The CDR3, as DNA: TGTGCCACCAGTGATTATGGAGGATGGAATGAGCAGTTCTTC. This chain uses TRBV24-1 with TRBJ2-1, with TRBD2 as a possible D gene (5 bases). CDR1 is KGHDR, CDR2 SFDVKD, per germline. Between the trimmed V and J ends, which lost 2 bases and 7 bases, there was a span of 11 bases. The CDR3 consists of 14 residues.

The table lists this clonotype with many counts. The genes are TRBV5-1 and TRBJ1-1; no reliable D call. CDR3 length equals 18 residues. Per the germline V gene, CDR1 is SGHRS and CDR2 is YFSETQ. V lost 4 bases, J lost 1 base, and 23 bases lay in between. In nucleotides, the CDR3 is TGCGCCAGCAGCCCTCGGGGTGAAGAGGTAAGATGGAACACTGAAGCTTTCTTT. Amino acids: CASSPRGEEVRWNTEAFF.

This clonotype has just a few counts. This chain links TRBV10-1 with TRBJ1-5; 8 nucleotides agree with TRBD1. Germline assignment: CDR1 WNHNN and CDR2 SYGVQD (reference sequence). V was clipped by 10 bases and J by 3 bases; unmatched bases: 14. The CDR3 consists of 16 residues. Here the CDR3 DNA reads TGCGCCACCAAGGACAGGGAAGACGCTCACAATCAGCCCCAGCATTTT. Translated, it gives CATKDREDAHNQPQHF.

There are many counts of this clonotype. V is TRBV3-1 and J is TRBJ2-1; D assignment may be TRBD1 or TRBD2 (5 bases each). The ends were cut back, 1 base at V and 10 bases at J, with 8 bases in the middle. The CDR3 runs to 12 residues. CDR1 is LGHDT and CDR2 is YNNKEL in the germline V gene (reference sequence). CDR3 in amino acids: CASSQGGPEQFF. CDR3 coding DNA: TGTGCCAGCAGCCAAGGGGGACCAGAGCAGTTCTTC.

This clonotype was counted a few times. The chain is built from TRBV20-1 and TRBJ1-5, with D possibly TRBD1 on 6 matching bases. CDR1 DFQATT and CDR2 SNEGSKA come from the germline V gene (reference sequence). The CDR3 totals 14 residues. V was shortened by 5 bases and J by 4 bases, with 15 bases between the two germline ends. The CDR3 DNA is TGCAGTGCTTTATTACAGGGAGGAAATCAGCCCCAGCATTTT. Translated: CSALLQGGNQPQHF.

This chain connects TRBV6-5 to TRBJ2-7; maybe TRBD2 (6 bases). This CDR3 region has 17 residues. V was clipped by 2 bases and J by 6 bases, with 23 bases between them. Germline lookup yields CDR1 MNHEY and CDR2 SVGAGI. The CDR3 nucleotides read TGTGCCAGCAGTTACGCCCGGGGAAAGACCCTCGGGAGCGAGCAGTACTTC. This translates into CASSYARGKTLGSEQYF.

J is TRBJ2-2 and V is TRBV5-6; 7 bases map to TRBD1. Germline CDR1 is SGHDT and CDR2 is YYEEEE. There are 16 residues in the CDR3. Trimming cost V 1 base and J 3 bases; bases outside gene matches: 6. The CDR3 protein is CASSLSWDSYTGELFF. The DNA for the CDR3 is TGTGCCAGCAGCTTGTCTTGGGACAGCTACACCGGGGAGCTGTTTTTT.

This clonotype was detected many times. The gene calls are TRBV6-2 or TRBV6-3 and TRBJ2-1; TRBD1 might be the D (6 bases). Trimming removed 3 bases at V and 12 bases at J, with 15 bases between. The CDR3 runs to 13 residues. The germline gives CDR1 MNHEY, CDR2 SVGEGT. CDR3 region: CASSYGGMVVQFF. In DNA, the CDR3 is TGTGCCAGCAGTTATGGGGGCATGGTTGTGCAGTTCTTC.

This clonotype has a count of ten or more. V usage is TRBV6-1 and J usage is TRBJ2-3, with D unresolved. The ends were cut back, 8 bases at V and 4 bases at J, with 4 bases in the middle. The CDR3 consists of 10 residues. CDR1 and CDR2 from the germline V gene are MNHNS and SASEGT. The CDR3 spells CASGADTQYF. CDR3 coding DNA: TGTGCCAGCGGAGCAGATACGCAGTATTTT.

The rearrangement joins TRBV12-3 or TRBV12-4 to TRBJ1-2; D gene ambiguous. Between the trimmed V and J ends, which lost 0 bases and 6 bases, there was a span of 5 bases. The CDR3 has 12 amino acids. The CDR3 DNA sequence: TGTGCCAGCAGTTTAGCCACCCATGGCTACACCTTC. It encodes CASSLATHGYTF.